This is a list of T cell receptor beta chains from one sample in a study of cytomegalovirus exposure and HLA in healthy donors. Assay used: immunoSEQ multiplex PCR; TCRdb lists only in-frame clones, some missing. The data contain approximately 140,000 clones, more than 75% of them singletons. The sample was PBMCs. The receptors stem from a human donor in good health. The CDR3 runs from the conserved cysteine through the conserved F or W. Rows give clone size only sometimes, using once, few, many, or a class for an expanded clone.

V gene	clone size	J gene	CDR3 protein
TRBV6-5	-	TRBJ1-4	CAARRTGGEKLFF
TRBV19	-	TRBJ2-7	CASSTENTGITDEQYF
TRBV5-4	-	TRBJ1-2	CASSSSVGSYGYTF
TRBV6-4	-	TRBJ2-7	CASSDSSGRAYEQYF
TRBV10-1	-	TRBJ1-1	CASSHDRVTEAFF
TRBV28	-	TRBJ2-7	CASSLGGRAYEQYF
TRBV7-9	-	TRBJ2-7	CASSLGPGNYEQYF
TRBV6-7	-	TRBJ2-2	CASSPGQGNTGELFF
TRBV6-6	once	TRBJ2-7	CASSYGTRGGADEQYF
TRBV7-2	-	TRBJ2-3	CASSLTTGGDTQYF
TRBV4-1	-	TRBJ2-4	CASSQDTGVKNIQYF